This T cell receptor beta chain was retrieved from a study of HIV-infected children after antiretroviral therapy interruption. Study summary: Recorded EBV and CMV exposure existed for most children. Interruption-arm sampling covered weeks 0, 12, interruption end (24 or 48), and about 3 years post-study. In continuous treatment, analyzed samples were from weeks 0, 48 and 150.

Study conclusions and caveats: After treatment interruption started, naive CD4+ CDR3 overlap across time points dropped.

The TCR library was built from RNA with a 3' RACE protocol and unique molecular identifiers. TCRdb re-analysed the 3' RACE reads in MiXCR, keeping a single row per CDR3 protein. Of over 35,000 distinct CDR3 sequences listed, just over 6.5% were seen once; the top ten hold more than 0.85%. Described treatment: PENTA 11 planned treatment interruption arm or continuous ART arm. This CDR3 has 17 amino acids. Trimming cost V 4 bases and J 0 bases, with 17 bases left between them. The sample holds many counts of this clonotype. Its specificity is unknown. This chain connects TRBV12-3 or TRBV12-4 to TRBJ2-3; tentatively, D is TRBD1 or TRBD2 (5 bases each). The source was CD45RA+ CD4+ T cells from PBMCs, pooled from several time points, collected from a donor given antiretroviral therapy, either interrupted or continuous. Stated subset: naive CD4+ CD45RA+ CD45RO- T cells. The sequence came from a pool of human donors with HIV. In nucleotides, the CDR3 is TGTGCCAGCAGTTCACAGGTGGGGACCCCAAGCACAGATACGCAGTATTTT. It codes for CASSSQVGTPSTDTQYF.